This TCR beta chain comes out of a study of blood T cells in healthy people across ages. General study findings and limits: Observed TCR beta diversity per million T cells went down as age went up. This fall followed a roughly linear course with age. Diversity was estimated from one million T cells, and these estimates were considered underestimates. Expanded clonotype shifts may have been confounded, as the donors had an unknown CMV status. Comparison with aged donors showed that long-lived donors had more naive CD4+ cells and higher diversity.

A remark on this clonotype: The antigen remains undetermined.

This CDR3 is 16 amino acids long. The germline CDR1 and CDR2 sequences are SEHNR and FQNEAQ (reference sequence). V lost 0 bases to trimming and J lost 0 bases, with 11 bases between them. Through a sample-barcoded 5' primer and a J-beta primer mix, a second PCR was run for roughly 7 to 11 cycles. One entry per CDR3 protein results from TCRdb running MiXCR on the 5' RACE reads. The repertoire holds 650,000 to 1,000,000 distinct CDR3 sequences, with around 34% as singletons. This clonotype was sampled from a man aged 18 to 29 in good health. V and J are TRBV7-9 and TRBJ1-1; D perhaps matches TRBD1 (6 bases). Material for sequencing was blood. CDR3 loop: CASSLADRPLNTEAFF. The CDR3, as DNA: TGTGCCAGCAGCTTAGCGGACAGACCCCTGAACACTGAAGCTTTCTTT. Drawing the rest from reference TRBV7-9 and TRBJ1-1, the complete variable domain is DTGVSQNPRHKITKRGQNVTFRCDPISEHNRLYWYRQTLGQGPEFLTYFQNEAQLEKSRLLSDRFSAERPKGSFSTLEIQRTEQGDSAMYLCASSLADRPLNTEAFFGQGTRLTVV.